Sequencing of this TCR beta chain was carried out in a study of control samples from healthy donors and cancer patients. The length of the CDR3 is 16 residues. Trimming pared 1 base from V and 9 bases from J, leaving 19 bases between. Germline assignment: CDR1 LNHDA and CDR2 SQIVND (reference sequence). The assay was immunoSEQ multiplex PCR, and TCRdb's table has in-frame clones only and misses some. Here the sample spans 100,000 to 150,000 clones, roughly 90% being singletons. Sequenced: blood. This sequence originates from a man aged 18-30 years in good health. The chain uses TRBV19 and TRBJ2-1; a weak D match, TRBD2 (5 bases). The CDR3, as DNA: TGTGCCAGTAGTATAGGAACGGGGTTGAGTACAATTGAGCAGTTCTTC. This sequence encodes CASSIGTGLSTIEQFF. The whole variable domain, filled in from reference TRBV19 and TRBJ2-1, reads DGGITQSPKYLFRKEGQNVTLSCEQNLNHDAMYWYRQDPGQGLRLIYYSQIVNDFQKGDIAEGYSVSREKKESFPLTVTSAQKNPTAFYLCASSIGTGLSTIEQFFGPGTRLTVL.